This T cell receptor beta chain was sequenced in a study of cytotoxic CD8 clonotypes in ibrutinib-treated CLL (dated by TCRdb to the early 2020s). Regarding the study in general: In this cohort, around 14 patients were treatment-naive and roughly ten were relapsed/refractory, while around 18 had unmutated IGHV. Responses were partial in some 24 patients and complete in 2; after median 68 months follow-up, approximately 15 stayed in remission and approximately 12 progressed. Samples at response were collected after a median of about twelve months of treatment, with a range of about 6 to 36 months. On average, each sample had some 260,000 productive templates and almost 95,000 productive rearrangements. Longitudinal samples were available for about 30% of the 86 trial participants. Cryopreserved peripheral blood mononuclear cells were collected at three points: before therapy, at response, and at either sustained remission or disease progression. Every remission and progressive disease sample was obtained while ibrutinib was still being received by the patients.

As for this clone: This receptor's antigen is unknown. No quality values exist for individual bases; no much larger clone is one base distant.

The time point label, read with the paper, signifies: around 25 months on ibrutinib. For TCR beta library preparation, approximately 2 micrograms of genomic DNA were isolated from cryopreserved PBMCs. Longitudinal blood samples from CLL patients on ibrutinib monotherapy underwent high-throughput TCR beta sequencing. The patients were enrolled in a single-center, open-label phase 2 trial of ibrutinib monotherapy. The goal of deep resolution MiSeq sequencing was a depth between 1 in 1 million and 1 in 200,000 T cells, and coverage averaged 10x per clonotype. TCR beta libraries were generated with the immunoSEQ hsTCRB Kit. Per the authors' processing: The data were analyzed with ImmunoSEQ Analyzer and ImmunoSEQ Data Assistant, and V, D and J gene assignments followed IMGT definitions. Clonality, with values ranging from 0 to 1, was calculated as one minus the normalized Shannon entropy of productive rearrangement frequencies. Only overrepresented clonotypes making up at least 0.05% of each patient's repertoire were included in the public clonotype analysis. Fewer than 15 repertoires from age-matched healthy donors, obtained from immuneACCESS, served as clonality controls. TCRdb's version of the immuneACCESS table is confined to in-frame rearrangements and falls short of the full clone set. An unresolved V gene accounts for under half of the shortfall where checked; the remainder is of unknown origin. The V and J calls and clone size were taken over from that table, and D and trimming were inferred from the DNA. This sample is represented by roughly 150,000 clones; 84% of them were singletons. 4.6% of the sample rests with the top ten.

The V and J ends are trimmed by 6 bases and 3 bases, leaving 9 bases between them. Based on the germline V gene, the CDR1 and CDR2 sequences are MNHEY and SVGAGI. The CDR3, cysteine through phenylalanine, is 13 amino acids long. Kept here is only the CDR3 DNA, which spans 39 bases and is read in frame from base 1. What the work shows at the level of the full study, not this receptor alone: Sampling times were not matched between patients in sustained remission and patients whose disease was progressing, and lymph node repertoires were not examined. At ibrutinib response clonality went up, during sustained remission it held steady, and at progression it dropped back toward baseline. Baseline clonality was found to be higher than that of age-matched healthy donors and was strongly correlated with circulating CD8+ T-cell counts. Public clonotypes were rare and either contracted or stayed stable during treatment, and the rise in clonality at ibrutinib response reflected the expansion of private clonotypes.

This TCR derives from a human donor with chronic lymphocytic leukemia. Recombination connected TRBV6-5 to TRBJ1-5; no D segment can be confidently identified. Source: PBMCs, taken after 24 months of ibrutinib treatment. CDR3 region: CASSPMINQPQHF. The DNA sequence is given as TGTGCCAGCAGCCCCATGATCAATCAGCCCCAGCATTTT.